This entry concerns a single T cell receptor (beta chain). The antigen remains unidentified. The sample belongs to a study of T cells in localized non-small cell lung cancer. General study results and limits: Clonality peaked in uninvolved adjacent lung rather than tumor. Heterogeneity remains possible, as sequencing covered one tumor region only. Overall survival was longer when the density of T cells in the blood was higher. Median roughly 57 top-100 tumor clones were shared with paired adjacent lung.

Sequencing used immunoSEQ multiplex PCR; TCRdb keeps in-frame clones, though not all of them. The sample records about 33,000 clones, roughly nine tenths being singletons. Sequenced here: peripheral blood mononuclear cells, sampled before any cancer treatment. The origin of this receptor is a man aged 40 to 70 with stage III lung adenocarcinoma.

DNA of the CDR3: TGCGCCAGCAGCCCGGGACAGGGATACTACGAGCAGTACTTC. This codes for CASSPGQGYYEQYF. The rearrangement links TRBV5-1 to TRBJ2-7, with 9 bases identical to TRBD1. The length of the CDR3 is 14 residues. The junction had 5 bases not matched to a gene; V was cut back by 4 bases and J by 3 bases. The germline gives CDR1 SGHRS, CDR2 YFSETQ.